A selection of T cell receptor beta chains follows, all from one sample in a study of T cell repertoires in cytomegalovirus infection. TCRdb redid the calling of the reads with MiXCR, one entry per CDR3 protein. The sample carries hundreds of thousands of distinct CDR3 sequences, 31% recorded once. Sequencing was performed on PBMCs. The receptors shown here come from a human donor in good health (CMV status not recorded). Some clones in this sample may be carry-over from other donors' samples. The CDR3 runs from the conserved cysteine through the conserved F or W. A D gene is named only where the DNA matches it firmly. Some rows mark clone size as missing; the rest say once, few, many or name a class of expanded clone.

few	NA	TRBJ1-4	TRBV4-1	12	TGCGCCAGCAGCCAATTCGGCGAAAAACTGTTTTTT	CASSQFGEKLFF
few	NA	TRBJ1-5	TRBV20-1	13	TGCAGTGCAAGACGGAGGGGGAGCCAGCCCCAGCATTTT	CSARRRGSQPQHF
NA	NA	TRBJ1-5	TRBV7-8	15	TGTGCCAGCAGCTTAACAGGGAGAGTCAATCAGCCCCAGCATTTT	CASSLTGRVNQPQHF
NA	TRBD1	TRBJ1-4	TRBV4-2	17	TGTGCCAGCAGCCAAGGGGCAGGGGGATTAACTAATGAAAAACTGTTTTTT	CASSQGAGGLTNEKLFF
NA	NA	TRBJ2-2	TRBV4-1	19	TGCGCCAGCAGCCAGCGAGAGGCAGGGGGGGGGGTGGACACCGGGGAGCTGTTTTTT	CASSQREAGGGVDTGELFF
many	NA	TRBJ2-1	TRBV2	15	TGTGCCAGCAGTGCGGCCGGGACTGACTACAATGAGCAGTTCTTC	CASSAAGTDYNEQFF
NA	NA	TRBJ2-2	TRBV5-6	13	TGTGCCAGCAGCTACGGCATTACCGGGGAGCTGTTTTTT	CASSYGITGELFF
few	NA	TRBJ1-5	TRBV20-1	14	TGCAGTGCTGACGACAGGCGACGCAATCAGCCCCAGCATTTT	CSADDRRRNQPQHF
NA	NA	TRBJ2-5	TRBV18	14	TGTGCCAGCTTCACCAGTACAGATCAATGGACCCAGTACTTC	CASFTSTDQWTQYF
NA	NA	TRBJ2-2	TRBV7-3	18	TGTGCCAGCAGCTTAACGTATCAAGGGCCCGGCGACACCGGGGAGCTGTTTTTT	CASSLTYQGPGDTGELFF
many	NA	TRBJ2-3	TRBV7-2	21	TGTGCCAGCAGCTTGTGGGGACAGGGGTCTAGCGGGGGGACTAGCACAGATACGCAGTATTTT	CASSLWGQGSSGGTSTDTQYF
few	NA	TRBJ2-2	TRBV7-9	18	TGTGCCAGCACCAAAGGGGGAACACCCCAGGACCAAACCGGGGAGCTGTTTTTT	CASTKGGTPQDQTGELFF
NA	NA	TRBJ1-4	TRBV19	15	TGTGCCAGTAGCTCCCTCAAGACAACTAATGAAAAACTGTTTTTT	CASSSLKTTNEKLFF
few	TRBD1	TRBJ2-1	TRBV14	20	TGTGCCAGCAGCCAAGGGGGAGGGACAGGGGCGTTTACCTCCTACAATGAGCAGTTCTTC	CASSQGGGTGAFTSYNEQFF
once	NA	TRBJ1-1	TRBV28	14	TGTGCCAGCGGGGTCGGGACGCGGGACACTGAAGCTTTATTT	CASGVGTRDTEALF
NA	NA	TRBJ2-3	TRBV10-3	13	TGTGCCATCAGTGAGCCGCTGACAGATACGCAGTATTTT	CAISEPLTDTQYF
few	NA	TRBJ2-3	TRBV11-2	15	TGTGCCAGCAGCGTCCGACAGACCTACACAGATACGCAGTATTTT	CASSVRQTYTDTQYF
NA	TRBD2	TRBJ2-6	TRBV6-1	17	TGTGCCAGCAGTCGTCTAGCGGGGGCCTCTGGGGCCAACGTCCTGACTTTC	CASSRLAGASGANVLTF